This TCR beta chain was profiled in a study of shared clonotypes between healthy human individuals. The overall study: Plates per donor: three CD4 naive, three CD4 memory, two CD8 naive, one CD8 memory. General study findings and limits: Estimated clonotype richness was generally higher in naive than memory subsets.

Investigators divided CD4+ cells into CD45RA+ naive and CD45RA-negative memory subsets. Notes on this clone: The antigen is unknown.

Methods used by the authors: Junction-only immunoSEQ data arrived without quality scores, meaning filtering differed. Sequencing used immunoSEQ multiplex PCR; TCRdb keeps in-frame clones, though not all of them. The DNA was the basis for D and trimming; V, J and clone size are from that table. This table has some 2,500,000 clones, roughly 92% appearing once. The sequenced sample was naive CD4+ T cells from PBMCs. The subset was: CD45RA+ positively selected. The receptor comes from a man aged 18 to 29 in good health. Some clones in this sample may be carry-over from other donors' samples.

CDR3 region: CASSSPPGPSYEQYF. The CDR3 DNA reads as TGTGCCAGCAGCTCACCGCCGGGGCCCAGCTACGAGCAGTACTTC. The chain is built from TRBV6-5 and TRBJ2-7, with D possibly being TRBD1 or TRBD2 (5 bases each). This CDR3 has 15 amino acids. V gave up 6 bases and J gave up 3 bases, with 18 bases separating them. Germline V gene data show CDR1 as MNHEY and CDR2 as SVGAGI.